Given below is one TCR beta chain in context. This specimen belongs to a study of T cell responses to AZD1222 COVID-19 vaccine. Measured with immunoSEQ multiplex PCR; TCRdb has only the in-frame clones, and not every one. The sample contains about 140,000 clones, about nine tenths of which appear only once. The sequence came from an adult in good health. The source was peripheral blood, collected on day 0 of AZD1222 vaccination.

CDR3 residues: CSVEGTAFTEAFF. In nucleotides, the CDR3 is TGCAGCGTTGAGGGGACAGCCTTCACTGAAGCTTTCTTT. The chain couples TRBV29-1 to TRBJ1-1; 7 nucleotides match TRBD1. Per the germline V gene, CDR1 is SQVTM and CDR2 is ANQGSEA. V was pared by 3 bases and J by 4 bases, with 5 bases of the junction left unmatched. The CDR3 is made up of 13 amino acids.